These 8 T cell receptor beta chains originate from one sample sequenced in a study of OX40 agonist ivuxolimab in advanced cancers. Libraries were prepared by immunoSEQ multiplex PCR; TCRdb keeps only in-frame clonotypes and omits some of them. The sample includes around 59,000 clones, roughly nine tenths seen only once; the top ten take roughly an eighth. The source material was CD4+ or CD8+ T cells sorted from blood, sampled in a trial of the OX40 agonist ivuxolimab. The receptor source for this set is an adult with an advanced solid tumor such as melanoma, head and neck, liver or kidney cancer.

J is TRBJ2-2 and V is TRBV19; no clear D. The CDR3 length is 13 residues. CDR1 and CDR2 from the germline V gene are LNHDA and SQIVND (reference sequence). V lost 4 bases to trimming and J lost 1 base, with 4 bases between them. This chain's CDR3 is CASSNGNTGELFF. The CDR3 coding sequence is TGTGCCAGTAGTAACGGGAACACCGGGGAGCTGTTTTTT.

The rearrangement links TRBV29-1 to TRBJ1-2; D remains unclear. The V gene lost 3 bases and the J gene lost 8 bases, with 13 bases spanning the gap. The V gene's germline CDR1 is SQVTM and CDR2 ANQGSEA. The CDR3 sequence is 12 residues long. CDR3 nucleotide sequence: TGCAGCGTTGATTTTGGATGGAAGGGCTACACCTTC. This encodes CSVDFGWKGYTF.

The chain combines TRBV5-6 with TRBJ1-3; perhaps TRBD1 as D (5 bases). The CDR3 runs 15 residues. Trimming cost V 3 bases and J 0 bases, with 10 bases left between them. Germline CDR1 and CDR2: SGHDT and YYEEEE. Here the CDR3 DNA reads TGTGCCAGCAGCTGGGACCCGGTCTCTGGAAACACCATATATTTT. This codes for CASSWDPVSGNTIYF.

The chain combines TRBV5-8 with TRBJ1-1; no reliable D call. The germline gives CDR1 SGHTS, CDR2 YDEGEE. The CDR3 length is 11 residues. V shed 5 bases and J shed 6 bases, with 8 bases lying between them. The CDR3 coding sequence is TGTGCCAGCAGTTTTGACTCTGAAGCTTTCTTT. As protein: CASSFDSEAFF.

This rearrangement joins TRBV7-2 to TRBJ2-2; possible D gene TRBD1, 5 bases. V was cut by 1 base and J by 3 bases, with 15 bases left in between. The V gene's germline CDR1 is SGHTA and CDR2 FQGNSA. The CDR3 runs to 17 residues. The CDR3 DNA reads TGTGCCAGCAGCTTAGTCGTGCCCAGGGTACACACCGGGGAGCTGTTTTTT. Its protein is CASSLVVPRVHTGELFF.

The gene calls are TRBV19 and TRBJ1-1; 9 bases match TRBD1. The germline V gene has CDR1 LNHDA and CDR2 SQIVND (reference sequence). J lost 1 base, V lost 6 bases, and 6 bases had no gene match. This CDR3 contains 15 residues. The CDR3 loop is CASSLQGAPNTEAFF. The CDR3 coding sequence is TGTGCCAGTAGCCTACAGGGGGCGCCGAACACTGAAGCTTTCTTT.

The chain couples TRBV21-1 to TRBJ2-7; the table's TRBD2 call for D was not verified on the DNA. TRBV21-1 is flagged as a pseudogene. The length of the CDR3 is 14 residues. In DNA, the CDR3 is TGTGCCAGCAGCTTAGGACTAGCGGGCGCCGAGCAGTACGTC. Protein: CASSLGLAGAEQYV.

CDR3 residues: CASSLFGRKNEQFF. The CDR3 DNA is TGTGCCAGCAGTTTATTCGGACGCAAAAATGAGCAGTTCTTC. The V and J genes are TRBV28 and TRBJ2-1; no definite D call. The length of the CDR3 is 14 residues. Germline V gene lookup returns CDR1 MDHEN and CDR2 SYDVKM. V lost 1 base and J 7 bases, leaving 11 bases between the germline ends. The full variable domain, completed using reference TRBV28 and TRBJ2-1, is DVKVTQSSRYLVKRTGEKVFLECVQDMDHENMFWYRQDPGLGLRLIYFSYDVKMKEKGDIPEGYSVSREKKERFSLILESASTNQTSMYLCASSLFGRKNEQFFGPGTRLTVL.